Included here is one TCR beta chain sequence, with context. The antigen is undetermined. Some clones are missing from TCRdb's copy, which holds only in-frame ones; the method was immunoSEQ multiplex PCR. Of tens of thousands of clones in the sample, around four fifths were seen once. The record originates from a study of OX40 agonist ivuxolimab in advanced cancers. On the study more broadly: Dose-escalation subjects each had hepatocellular carcinoma, melanoma, renal cell or head and neck cancer. Study results and caveats: Dosing at 0.1 to 3.0 mg/kg was accompanied by clonal expansion of CD4+ and CD8+ blood T cells by week 6. Fewer expanded clones were found on average in CD4+ than in CD8+ T cells.

Germline values: CDR1 SNHLY, CDR2 FYNNEI. Trimming cost V 7 bases and J 7 bases; bases outside gene matches: 22. This CDR3 contains 19 residues. The sample was CD4+ or CD8+ T cells sorted from blood, taken in a trial of the OX40 agonist ivuxolimab. V gene TRBV2 combines with J gene TRBJ1-4, with 9 bases matching TRBD1. This receptor was taken from an adult with an advanced solid tumor such as melanoma, head and neck, liver or kidney cancer. CDR3 sequence reads: CASTEGPGQGFLRGEKLFF. In nucleotides, the CDR3 is TGTGCCAGCACCGAGGGACCGGGACAGGGATTCTTACGGGGTGAAAAACTGTTTTTT. The full variable domain, its missing parts supplied by reference TRBV2 and TRBJ1-4, is EPEVTQTPSHQVTQMGQEVILRCVPISNHLYFYWYRQILGQKVEFLVSFYNNEISEKSEIFDDQFSVERPDGSNFTLKIRSTKLEDSAMYFCASTEGPGQGFLRGEKLFFGSGTQLSVL.